Below, 22 T cell receptor beta chains from the same sample are listed, as sequenced in a study of cytomegalovirus exposure and HLA in healthy donors. Amplification used 60 Vbeta primers and 13 Jbeta primers. The repertoire was sequenced with immunoSEQ multiplex PCR; TCRdb's copy has only in-frame clones and lacks some. The data show over 65,000 clones, about 79% seen once. The sequenced material came from PBMCs. Source of these receptors: a man in his fifties or sixties in good health and CMV-seropositive.

The rearrangement joins TRBV5-6 to TRBJ2-5; 9 positions agree with TRBD1. Germline V gene sequence: CDR1 SGHDT, CDR2 YYEEEE. The CDR3 is made up of 16 amino acids. V lost 4 bases, J lost 4 bases, and 11 bases stayed unmatched. For the CDR3, the DNA is TGTGCCAGCAGCCAATATGGGACAGGGAGATCAGAGACCCAGTACTTC. It yields the protein CASSQYGTGRSETQYF.

In DNA, the CDR3 is TGTGCCAGCAGCCCCCCTTGGGCCAACTATGGCTACACCTTC. This gives the protein CASSPPWANYGYTF. The rearrangement links TRBV7-9 to TRBJ1-2, with D unresolved. The CDR3 is 14 amino acids. The V and J ends lost 5 bases and 2 bases respectively, with 12 bases between them. CDR1 is SEHNR and CDR2 is FQNEAQ in the germline V gene (reference sequence).

The V gene is TRBV2, the J gene TRBJ2-1; 10 bases align to TRBD2. The CDR3 has 18 residues. V shed 1 base and J 8 bases; nucleotides not matched to a gene: 14. Germline-derived CDR1 and CDR2 are SNHLY and FYNNEI. CDR3 nucleotides: TGTGCCAGCAGTGAAGGGGTGGTAGCGGGGGGCGTTCGGTATGAGCAGTTCTTC. Amino acids: CASSEGVVAGGVRYEQFF.

This chain connects TRBV11-2 to TRBJ2-7; no clear D gene. Trimming stripped 5 bases from V and 1 base from J, with 12 bases between. Per the germline V gene, CDR1 is SGHAT and CDR2 is FQNNGV. The CDR3 is made up of 14 amino acids. CDR3 nucleotides: TGTGCCAGCAGCCCCAGACTCAAGTCCTACGAGCAGTACTTC. Residues: CASSPRLKSYEQYF.

V is TRBV4-1 and J is TRBJ1-1; 11 bases align to TRBD1. The CDR3 contains 16 residues. Germline V CDR1 and CDR2: MGHRA, YSYEKL. The ends lost 6 bases at V and 4 bases at J; junction bases unmatched: 10. This CDR3 reads CASSADRGRLGTEAFF. The CDR3 nucleotides read TGCGCCAGCAGTGCGGACAGGGGGCGTTTGGGCACTGAAGCTTTCTTT.

The CDR3 spells CASSQLTSGRADTGELFF. DNA for the CDR3: TGTGCCAGCAGCCAATTGACTAGCGGGAGGGCCGACACCGGGGAGCTGTTTTTT. The rearrangement uses TRBV4-2 and TRBJ2-2; TRBD2 matches 14 bases. This CDR3 is built from 18 residues. J gave up 3 bases and V 2 bases, and 5 bases lay outside the gene matches. The germline gives CDR1 LGHNA, CDR2 YNFKEQ.

The chain joins TRBV5-1 to TRBJ2-5, with no clear D. Trimming removed 0 bases from V and 2 bases from J, with 5 bases in between. Germline V lookup: CDR1 SGHRS, CDR2 YFSETQ. The CDR3 contains 13 residues. The CDR3 sequence is CASSLVRQETQYF. In DNA form, the CDR3 reads TGCGCCAGCAGCTTGGTCAGACAAGAGACCCAGTACTTC.

As for this clone: Germline is not matched at one junction end, which may reflect a read error. The chain joins TRBV7-7 to TRBJ2-3, with TRBD1 identical over 8 bases. Germline values: CDR1 SSHAT, CDR2 FNYEAQ (reference sequence). The CDR3 consists of 15 residues. CDR3 residues: CASSLGDRNTDTQYF. For the CDR3, the DNA is TGTGCTAGCAGCTTAGGGGACAGGAACACAGATACGCAGTATTTT.

The chain carries TRBV7-6 and TRBJ1-5, with a possible D match to TRBD1 (6 bases). The germline V gene encodes CDR1 SGHVS and CDR2 FNYEAQ. Trimming took 5 bases from V and 2 from J, leaving 10 bases between them. The CDR3 runs 14 residues. For the CDR3, the DNA is TGTGCCAGCAGCCTTCGACAGGGCAATCAGCCCCAGCATTTT. Translated, it gives CASSLRQGNQPQHF. The full variable domain, its missing parts supplied by reference TRBV7-6 and TRBJ1-5, is GAGVSQSPRYKVTKRGQDVALRCDPISGHVSLYWYRQALGQGPEFLTYFNYEAQQDKSGLPNDRFSAERPEGSISTLTIQRTEQRDSAMYRCASSLRQGNQPQHFGDGTRLSIL.

The V gene is TRBV5-1, the J gene TRBJ1-3, with 11 bases that match TRBD1. The CDR3 contains 15 residues. The V and J ends lost 4 bases and 6 bases, in that order; junction bases with no gene match: 6. Germline loops: CDR1 SGHRS, CDR2 YFSETQ. Here the CDR3 reads CASSPRTGGVNTIYF. In DNA form, the CDR3 reads TGCGCCAGCAGCCCAAGGACAGGGGGCGTAAACACCATATATTTT. Full variable domain (remainder filled in from reference TRBV5-1 and TRBJ1-3): KAGVTQTPRYLIKTRGQQVTLSCSPISGHRSVSWYQQTPGQGLQFLFEYFSETQRNKGNFPGRFSGRQFSNSRSEMNVSTLELGDSALYLCASSPRTGGVNTIYFGEGSWLTVV.

This clone was seen only a few times. At one boundary the junction diverges from the germline segment, which might be a read error. The V gene is TRBV7-7, the J gene TRBJ1-4; D is possibly TRBD1 (5 bases). CDR1 is SSHAT, CDR2 FNYEAQ, per germline (reference sequence). This CDR3 is 12 amino acids long. CDR3 sequence reads: CASSSGGGKLFF. CDR3 nucleotide sequence: TGTGCTAGCAGCTCGGGGGGAGGAAAACTGTTTTTT.

This sequence joins TRBV11-3 and TRBJ2-5, with 10 bases lining up with TRBD2. The CDR3 sequence is 16 residues long. Germline V gene lookup returns CDR1 SGHNT and CDR2 YENEEA. The V and J ends lost 6 bases and 2 bases, in that order; junction bases with no gene match: 9. The CDR3 protein is CASRPPLAGEQETQYF. CDR3 bases: TGTGCCAGCAGGCCACCCCTAGCGGGGGAGCAAGAGACCCAGTACTTC.

The genes are TRBV7-2 and TRBJ2-5; D possibly corresponds to TRBD2 (5 bases). Germline CDR1 and CDR2: SGHTA and FQGNSA. Trimming pared 1 base from V and 2 bases from J, leaving 11 bases between. The CDR3 covers 15 residues. For the CDR3, the DNA is TGTGCCAGCAGCTTAGTCAGTGGAGGTCAAGAGACCCAGTACTTC. Its protein is CASSLVSGGQETQYF.

This chain uses TRBV5-1 with TRBJ2-1, with TRBD2 matching 12 bases. With 0 bases clipped from V and 6 bases from J, the junction kept 4 bases outside the gene matches. Germline-derived CDR1 and CDR2 are SGHRS and YFSETQ. The CDR3 loop spans 16 amino acids. CDR3 DNA sequence: TGCGCCAGCAGCTTGGGAGGACTAGCGGGAACCAATGAGCAGTTCTTC. Amino acid sequence: CASSLGGLAGTNEQFF.

The chain links TRBV11-2 to TRBJ1-2; D may be TRBD1 (5 bases). With 2 bases removed from V and 6 bases from J, the gap between germline ends came to 7 bases. The CDR3 has 12 amino acids. Germline CDR1 reads SGHAT; CDR2 reads FQNNGV. In nucleotides, the CDR3 is TGTGCCAGCAGCTTACAGGGTAATGGCTACACCTTC. Protein: CASSLQGNGYTF.

The chain recombines TRBV29-1 with TRBJ2-1, with 9 bases that match TRBD2. The CDR3 is 14 amino acids. Unmatched junction bases numbered 9, after V lost 7 bases and J lost 5 bases. The germline gives CDR1 SQVTM, CDR2 ANQGSEA. The CDR3 sequence: CSAPRSGGNNEQFF. CDR3 coding DNA: TGCAGCGCCCCCCGGAGCGGGGGGAACAATGAGCAGTTCTTC.

This chain links TRBV9 with TRBJ2-2; perhaps TRBD2 as D (7 bases). CDR1 and CDR2 from the germline V gene are SGDLS and YYNGEE. With 3 bases removed from V and 7 bases from J, the gap between germline ends came to 22 bases. The CDR3 is made up of 17 amino acids. This CDR3 reads CASSAWGRGGHGGELFF. In nucleotides, the CDR3 is TGTGCCAGCAGCGCCTGGGGCAGGGGAGGGCATGGCGGGGAGCTGTTTTTT.

In this sample, this clone turned up a few times. The chain carries TRBV5-5 and TRBJ2-7; possibly TRBD1 for D (5 bases). Germline V gene data show CDR1 as SGHKS and CDR2 as YYEKEE (reference sequence). The ends were cut back, 4 bases at V and 2 bases at J, with 13 bases in the middle. This CDR3 is 14 amino acids long. The chain's CDR3 is CASSPRTQAYEQYF. The CDR3 DNA sequence: TGTGCCAGCAGCCCGCGGACACAGGCCTACGAGCAGTACTTC.

On this clone itself: Other DNA sequences in the same sample also yield this CDR3. The chain carries TRBV6-5 and TRBJ1-2; possibly TRBD1 for D (5 bases). This CDR3 has 12 amino acids. Germline CDR1 and CDR2: MNHEY and SVGAGI. The V gene lost 3 bases and the J gene lost 8 bases, with 10 bases spanning the gap. The CDR3: CASSYGGEGYTF. Here the CDR3 DNA reads TGTGCCAGCAGTTATGGAGGGGAAGGCTACACCTTC.

This clone showed up just a few times. This chain links TRBV5-4 with TRBJ2-7, with D possibly TRBD1 on 5 matching bases. Germline-derived CDR1 and CDR2 are SGHNT and YYREEE (reference sequence). The CDR3 consists of 13 residues. V lost 5 bases and J lost 6, with 15 bases in between. CDR3 bases: TGTGCCAGCAGATCATCAGGGATGGGCGAGCAGTACTTC. It specifies CASRSSGMGEQYF.

This chain joins TRBV21-1 and TRBJ2-5; the tabulated D call, TRBD1, remains unverified against the DNA. TRBV21-1 is noted as a pseudogene. This CDR3 is built from 15 residues. The chain's CDR3 is CASSKGKGVRETQYF. The DNA for the CDR3 is TGTGCCAGCAGCAAGGGGAAGGGGGTAAGGGAGACCCAGTACTTC.

The chain couples TRBV27 to TRBJ2-7, with 7 bases matching TRBD2. The ends lost 4 bases at V and 3 bases at J; junction bases unmatched: 12. CDR3 length: 16 amino acids. The germline gives CDR1 MNHEY, CDR2 SMNVEV (reference sequence). DNA of the CDR3: TGTGCCAGCAGTTCTAGCCCCGGGGCGGGAGACTACGAGCAGTACTTC. It specifies CASSSSPGAGDYEQYF.